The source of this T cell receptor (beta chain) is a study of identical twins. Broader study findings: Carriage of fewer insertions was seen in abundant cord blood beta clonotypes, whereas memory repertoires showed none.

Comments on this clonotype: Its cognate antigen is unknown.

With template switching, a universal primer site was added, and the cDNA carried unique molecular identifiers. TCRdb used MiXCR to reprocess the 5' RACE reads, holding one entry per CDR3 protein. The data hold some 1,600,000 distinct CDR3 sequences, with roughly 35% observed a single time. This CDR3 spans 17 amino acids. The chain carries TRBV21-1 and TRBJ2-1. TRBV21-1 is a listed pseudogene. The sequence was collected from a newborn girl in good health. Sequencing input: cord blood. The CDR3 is CASSLAGKGSSYNEQFF. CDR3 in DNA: TGTGCCAGCAGCCTAGCGGGGAAGGGGAGCTCCTACAATGAGCAGTTCTTC.